This section outlines one T cell receptor beta chain sequence together with its context. The antigen remains undetermined. Unique molecular identifiers tagged individual cDNA molecules. TCRdb re-called the 5' RACE reads through MiXCR, storing one row per CDR3 protein. The top ten clones hold approximately 4.9% of a sample with about 46,000 distinct CDR3 sequences, over 8% of them seen once. This sample is part of a study of early T cells in non-severe SARS-CoV-2 infection. Overall study: The input, bulk RNA from unsorted whole blood, was sequenced, and chains were unpaired.

Germline V gene data show CDR1 as SGHAT and CDR2 as FQNNGV. The CDR3 loop spans 13 amino acids. V dropped 1 base and J dropped 8; count of bases not matched to a gene: 2. Points from the study as a whole: Anti-spike CD8 responses were favored in VDJdb matching, and private and CD4 specificities were missed.

This TCR was recovered from an adult who was a healthcare worker with PCR-confirmed SARS-CoV-2 infection or an uninfected control (not recorded which). Sequencing was performed on whole blood, taken at baseline. The chain combines TRBV11-2 with TRBJ2-1; 7 nucleotides agree with TRBD2. CDR3 in amino acids: CASSLAGGDEQFF. In nucleotides, the CDR3 is TGTGCCAGCAGCTTAGCGGGAGGCGATGAGCAGTTCTTC.